A single sample gave rise to the 6 T cell receptor beta chains below, sequenced in a study of T cells after posttransplantation cyclophosphamide. Clones were sequenced by immunoSEQ multiplex PCR, and TCRdb holds only the in-frame ones, with some missing. The repertoire has tens of thousands of clones, none seen only once; the ten largest take approximately 6.4%. The specimen was PBMCs. Every receptor here comes from a woman aged 45 to 65 in good health and a related stem cell transplant donor.

The gene calls are TRBV7-2 and TRBJ2-3; D is unclear. V was shortened by 5 bases and J by 3 bases, with 12 bases between the two germline ends. The germline gives CDR1 SGHTA, CDR2 FQGNSA. The CDR3 contains 14 residues. The CDR3, as DNA: TGTGCCAGCAGCCCCCAAATAAGGACAGATACGCAGTATTTT. This encodes CASSPQIRTDTQYF.

The genes are TRBV2 and TRBJ2-2, with a possible D match to TRBD1 (6 bases). Deletions cut 5 bases from V and 4 bases from J, with 14 bases between. The CDR3 is made up of 15 amino acids. In germline, CDR1 is SNHLY, CDR2 FYNNEI. The CDR3 protein is CASSTQGSGTGELFF. Written as DNA, the CDR3 is TGTGCCAGCAGTACCCAGGGGTCTGGCACCGGGGAGCTGTTTTTT.

In its sample, this clone was seen many times. This chain joins TRBV7-6 and TRBJ2-3; D not certain. The germline V and J ends were trimmed by 3 bases and 9 bases, with 13 bases remaining between them. The CDR3 length is 13 residues. Germline values: CDR1 SGHVS, CDR2 FNYEAQ. The CDR3 region is CASSFSSLRTQYF. The CDR3 coding sequence is TGTGCCAGCAGCTTCTCCTCGTTAAGGACGCAGTATTTT.

Many counts were recorded for this clone. The chain is built from TRBV28 and TRBJ1-2; TRBD1 agrees at 9 bases. The germline V gene encodes CDR1 MDHEN and CDR2 SYDVKM. The CDR3 totals 16 residues. The V segment lost 3 bases and the J segment 0 bases; nucleotides outside the gene matches: 5. As DNA, the CDR3 is TGTGCCAGCAGTTTTTTGGACAGGGGAGCTAACTATGGCTACACCTTC. Translating gives CASSFLDRGANYGYTF.

Ten or more counts support this clone. The chain recombines TRBV19 with TRBJ2-3; 12 nucleotides agree with TRBD2. Germline V CDR1 and CDR2: LNHDA, SQIVND (reference sequence). The V gene end was trimmed by 5 bases and the J gene end by 0 bases; junction bases not matched to a gene: 9. This CDR3 has 18 amino acids. This chain's CDR3 is CASSGGTSGHPSTDTQYF. DNA for the CDR3: TGTGCCAGTAGTGGGGGGACTAGCGGGCACCCGAGCACAGATACGCAGTATTTT.

There are many counts of this clone. This chain connects TRBV27 to TRBJ2-7, with D maybe TRBD2 (5 bases). Germline loops: CDR1 MNHEY, CDR2 SMNVEV (reference sequence). V was cut by 4 bases and J by 2 bases, with 12 bases left in between. The CDR3 loop spans 14 amino acids. The CDR3 sequence: CASSSWTSAYEQYF. The DNA of the CDR3 is TGTGCCAGCAGTTCTTGGACTTCTGCCTACGAGCAGTACTTC.